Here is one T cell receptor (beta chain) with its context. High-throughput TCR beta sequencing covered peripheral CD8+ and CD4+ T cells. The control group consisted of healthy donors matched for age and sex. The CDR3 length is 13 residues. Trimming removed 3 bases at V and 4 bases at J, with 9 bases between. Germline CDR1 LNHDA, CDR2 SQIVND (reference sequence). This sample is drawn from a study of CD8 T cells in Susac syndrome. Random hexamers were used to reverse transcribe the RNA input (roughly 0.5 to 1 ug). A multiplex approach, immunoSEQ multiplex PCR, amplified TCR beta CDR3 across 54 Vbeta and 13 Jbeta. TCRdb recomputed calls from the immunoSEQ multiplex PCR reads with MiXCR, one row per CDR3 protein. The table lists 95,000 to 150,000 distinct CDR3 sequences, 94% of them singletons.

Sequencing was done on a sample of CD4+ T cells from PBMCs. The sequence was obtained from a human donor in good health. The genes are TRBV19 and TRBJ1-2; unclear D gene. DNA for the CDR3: TGTGCCAGTAGTATTAATCAAGGCTATGGCTACACCTTC. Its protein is CASSINQGYGYTF.